This record covers a single TCR beta chain. Its binding antigen is unknown. No per-base quality is available; no much larger clone lies one base away. This sample stems from a study of cytomegalovirus exposure and HLA in healthy donors (dated by TCRdb to 2016 to 2017). General notes on the study: According to an earlier analysis of 550 to 700 of the donors, 150 million to 200 million T cells yielded roughly 110 million unique TCR beta sequences and 276 Gb of sequence data. Every repertoire in the discovery cohort had been generated on one and the same sequencing platform. Because of strong linkage in the cohort, five DR-DQ haplotypes were treated as single units for association and clustering. HLA typing included class I and class II loci at four-digit resolution. The study was designed to test whether signatures of past pathogen exposure could be identified by cataloging public T cell receptors. Rather than using new phenotypic data, the later analysis identified candidate immune exposures from TCR beta sequences and from how often those sequences occurred across donors. Using immunosequencing, the study profiled T cell repertoires from about 650 subjects and related those repertoires to cytomegalovirus serostatus. A later analysis re-examined previously published TCR beta repertoires from over 500 donors and added high-resolution HLA genotyping to investigate patterns of TCR occurrence. Among the roughly 380 genotyped donors, about 83% belonged to the genetic ancestry cluster associated with self-reported Caucasian donors. Around 320 gigabases of sequencing data and 70 million to 85 million unique TCR sequences were included in an early release covering several hundred HLA-typed donors. In addition to the first cohort of 500 to 850 subjects, a separate validation cohort of approximately 130 different subjects was used. An earlier analysis of 587 of the donors used high-throughput TCR beta sequencing to judge whether each TCR beta V gene segment behaved as functional or pseudogenic. High-throughput TCR immunosequencing, statistical association of individual TCRs with disease status, and machine learning were combined to predict cytomegalovirus infection status. Among approximately 370 genotyped donors of the cohort, an average of about 240,000 unique TCR beta nucleotide sequences was sequenced per donor, of which about 19% were non-productive. Typing coverage differed by locus: A, B, C, DRB1 and DQB1 were typed in roughly 620-640 donors, DQA1 in 522, DPA1 in 600 to 610, and DPB1 in 450 to 480. Donor age, sex, ethnicity and CMV serostatus were collected together with the repertoire data. Genome-wide SNP genotypes for about 65% of the 666 donors were used in a later genetic analysis, which treated that subset as a discovery cohort. Broad study findings and their caveats: According to the authors, the approach could potentially be generalized to other disease states and immunological phenotypes. According to a later analysis, parvovirus B19, influenza, CMV and Epstein-Barr virus appeared linked to several top co-occurrence clusters. Correlated functional status among segregating V segments might reflect linkage disequilibrium, but an unknown experimental factor could not be ruled out. A cluster of highly shared sequence variants was judged likely to represent a technical artifact of the sequencing pipeline. In vitro tests confirmed that a few of the cytomegalovirus-associated TCR beta chains recognize cytomegalovirus antigens. Because counts were too low, some 16 rarely observed V segments, including chromosome 9 orphons, were excluded from the earlier analysis of 500 to 700 of the donors. A later analysis associated 15,000 to 20,000 TCR beta sequences with specific HLA alleles at a false discovery rate of 0.05. In this cohort, only TCR beta chains were sequenced, and detectable features were limited by the absence of alpha or paired-chain data. While some public TCRs were present in many individuals, most TCR sequences turned up only very rarely across donors. Roughly uniform sequencing depth across donors was assumed in presence/absence analyses, although this assumption may not hold. Broadly in line with IMGT annotations, most TCR beta V segments showed up in productive rearrangements about 87% or about 30% of the time in an earlier analysis of approximately 600 of the donors. According to a later analysis, TCR association rates differed among HLA loci, with DRB1 alleles showing the most associated TCRs and HLA-C alleles showing the fewest. A later genetic analysis reported fewer N-insertions in productive TCRs among donors in an Asian-associated ancestry cluster than the 666-donor mean. The 87-base-pair reads could not distinguish some IMGT-functional V segments, including TRBV6-2 and TRBV6-3, so those segments were excluded. A further reported finding was that TCR beta sequences accurately predicted the HLA-A and HLA-B alleles for most subjects in the first cohort. In the study, approximately 160 TCR beta chains were listed as associated with cytomegalovirus. In a later genetic analysis, a missense DCLRE1C variant was associated with V-gene and J-gene trimming of TCR beta chains, and the association was replicated in an independent cohort. Cytomegalovirus status was reported to be diagnosed by the classifier with high specificity and sensitivity in both the original and validation cohorts. Because some donors lacked HLA typing at each locus, the association tests relied only on the typed subset. Compared with equally common non-associated chains, HLA-associated TCR beta chains in a later analysis were more clonally expanded and had lower generation probabilities. When HLA alleles, especially DR and DQ, strongly co-occurred, TCR associations were difficult to assign to individual alleles. The only immune exposure information available for the cohort was CMV serostatus. According to a later analysis, most CMV-associated TCR beta chains appeared to be HLA-restricted, and the HLA associations seemed to be driven largely by CMV exposure.

Libraries were built with the immunoSEQ multiplex PCR assay. For the multiplex PCR, a mixture combining 60 forward primers for TCR Vbeta segments and 13 reverse primers for TCR Jbeta segments was used. The CDR3 region of rearranged TCR beta genes was amplified from genomic DNA with a multiplex PCR assay. The amplified TCR beta libraries were sequenced on the Illumina HiSeq System as 87-base-pair reads. The authors' analysis ran thus. A later analysis counted 65 million to 90 million unique TCR beta chains across the 600 to 850 repertoires, and roughly 9.9 million of these chains were shared by at least two donors. A nearest-neighbor algorithm error-corrected the raw reads and collapsed the reads into unique sequences, merging closely related sequences to remove PCR and sequencing errors. Alignment of CDR3 sequences to IMGT reference sequences was used to assign V, D and J gene segments. For a sequence to be retained, a match of at least six nucleotides to both a V gene segment and a J gene segment was required. A rearrangement counted as productive if the CDR3 had no stop codons and remained in frame with V and J, and every other rearrangement counted as non-productive. Following IMGT convention, CDR3 was defined as the stretch from the second conserved V-encoded cysteine to the conserved J-encoded phenylalanine. Sequences without an unambiguous match to a single V gene segment were excluded from the earlier analysis of several hundred of the donors. In an earlier analysis of 587 of the donors, a V segment was called functional when productive rearrangements were above 56.7%, and segregating when the standard deviation between donors exceeded 5%. To diagnose cytomegalovirus status from the catalog of TCR beta chain sequences, a statistical classification framework was built. In a later analysis, TCR nucleotide sequences were compared against IMGT/GENE-DB human TR gene sequences so that V and J genes could be assigned. A later analysis assigned CDR3 sequences and most-parsimonious VDJ recombination scenarios with the TCRdist pipeline. In a later analysis, every TCR beta chain was defined by the combination of its CDR3 amino acid sequence and its V-gene family, and reads without a unique V-gene family were dropped. In a later analysis, 550 to 650 highly shared, low-generation-probability nucleotide sequences were removed to address suspected cross-contamination and a sequencing artifact. In a later analysis, a clonal expansion index was calculated for each public chain from normalized within-repertoire ranks of inferred template counts. In a later analysis, generation probabilities were computed using a VDJ recombination model fitted to out-of-frame rearrangements, and the results were checked against IGoR. In a later analysis, hypergeometric tests were used to score TCR-TCR, TCR-HLA and TCR-CMV co-occurrence, with a repertoire-size bias correction applied to TCR pairs. False discovery rates were estimated in a later analysis by permuting HLA or CMV assignments 20 times. A later analysis grouped co-occurring TCRs with DBSCAN, adding TCRdist sequence similarity when clustering within HLA-allele-positive subsets. Repertoires with fewer than 30,000 or more than 120,000 public chains, plus five repertoires with anomalous nucleotide sharing, were excluded from co-occurrence clustering. The source is immuneACCESS, and TCRdb retained only in-frame sequences with V and J called. Part of the clones is not carried over; for the studies checked, unresolved V genes explain less than half of this, and the remainder is unexplained. V, J and clone size reflect that table, while D and trimming were determined from the DNA. This sample has more than 100,000 clones in its table, and 60% to 70% of those were observed once. The top ten clonotypes cover less than 3.5% of the sample.

The cohort consisted of some 670 healthy bone marrow donors. Cohort members were all nominally healthy when sampled, although unrecorded immune exposures were likely present. The donor was CMV seronegative and was included in the group of several hundred seronegative cohort members. Each donor provided a peripheral blood sample, and peripheral blood mononuclear cells were used for TCR beta sequencing. Genomic DNA extraction from the blood cell samples was performed with the Qiagen DNeasy Blood Extraction Kit. Including the terminal cysteine and phenylalanine, the CDR3 comprises 15 residues. Kept here is only the CDR3 DNA, which spans 45 bases and is read in frame from base 1. The germline V gene sets CDR1 to SGHTA and CDR2 to FQGTGA. V drops 0 bases and J drops 0 bases, leaving 6 bases in between.

The sequence is built from TRBV7-3 and TRBJ2-1; there is no confident call for the D gene. This clonotype was obtained from a woman aged 50 to 60 in good health and CMV-seronegative. The sample comprised PBMCs. The base sequence is TGTGCCAGCAGCTTAACAGCCTCCTCCTACAATGAGCAGTTCTTC. This sequence encodes CASSLTASSYNEQFF.